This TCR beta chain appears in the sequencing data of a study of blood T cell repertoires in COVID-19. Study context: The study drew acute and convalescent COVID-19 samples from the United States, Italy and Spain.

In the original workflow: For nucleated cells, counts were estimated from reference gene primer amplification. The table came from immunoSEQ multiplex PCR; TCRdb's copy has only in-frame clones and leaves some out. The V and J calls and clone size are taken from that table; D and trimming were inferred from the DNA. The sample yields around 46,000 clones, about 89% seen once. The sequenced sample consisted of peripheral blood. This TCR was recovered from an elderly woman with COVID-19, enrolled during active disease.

The CDR3 coding sequence is TGTGCCACCTCTCTAGCGGCTAGCACAGATACGCAGTATTTT. It codes for CATSLAASTDTQYF. The J gene is TRBJ2-3, the V gene TRBV25-1; 7 nucleotides agree with TRBD2. Germline assignment: CDR1 MGHDK and CDR2 SYGVNS. The V and J ends lost 10 bases and 0 bases, in that order; junction bases with no gene match: 7. The CDR3 covers 14 residues.